This T cell receptor beta chain was retrieved from a study of blood T cell repertoires in COVID-19. Overall study: Samples of COVID-19 (acute and convalescent) were obtained from the United States, Italy and Spain. The cDNA or gDNA used as material had been derived from T cells, B-cell-depleted T cells, or PBMCs.

The CDR3 length is 14 residues. Germline V gene sequence: CDR1 MDHEN, CDR2 SYDVKM. V lost 4 bases and J lost 8; bases outside the gene matches: 7. Profiling relied on immunoSEQ multiplex PCR, and the TCRdb table lists in-frame clones only, not all of them. The sample has 200,000 to 250,000 clones; nearly 90% are singletons. Cohorts were assigned according to the clinical history that participants reported. The source is a man in his thirties or forties who had recovered from COVID-19. Source material: PBMCs or T cells enriched from blood (not recorded which). The chain carries TRBV28 and TRBJ2-2; 7 bases fit TRBD1. The CDR3 DNA is TGTGCCAGCAGTTCGCATCCGGGACAGGGGGAGCTGTTTTTT. This codes for CASSSHPGQGELFF.